This T cell receptor (beta chain) appears in the sequencing data of a study of tumor and adjacent non-tumor tissue in lung cancer. About the research overall: The patients, 10 men and about 5 women, were about 31 to 85 with stage I to III disease.

No cell sorting was done before RNA was extracted from the tissue. Distant lung tissue was collected more than 3 cm away from the tumor edge. The V gene's germline CDR1 is SGHDT and CDR2 YYEEEE. The CDR3 covers 13 residues. Study observations and caveats: Shorter survival was associated with higher TCR diversity in tumors. Tumor repertoires had a smaller top 100 clone share than normal lung. TCR diversity was significantly greater in tumor than normal lung tissue.

To note about this clonotype: As yet, its antigen is unknown.

The library came from three nested PCR rounds adapted from ARM-PCR protocols. TCRdb analysed the multiplex PCR reads with MiXCR anew, one entry per CDR3 protein. The repertoire has 90,000 to 100,000 distinct CDR3 sequences, about 80% of them found once; the top ten carry around 30%. This receptor was obtained from a man aged 60 to 69 with small cell lung cancer. V and J are TRBV5-6 and TRBJ2-7; D is undetermined. The source material was distant non-tumor lung tissue. The DNA of the CDR3 is TGTGTCAGCAGCCGGGCTCCTAATCACGAGCAGTACGTC. Encoded protein: CVSSRAPNHEQYV.